This TCR beta chain was sequenced in a study of blood T cell repertoires in COVID-19. Study-level background: From T cells, B-cell-depleted T cells, or PBMCs came the material, which was cDNA or gDNA.

V was clipped by 8 bases and J by 5 bases, with 10 bases between them. From germline, CDR1 is DFQATT and CDR2 SNEGSKA (reference sequence). CDR3 length: 10 amino acids. Original processing methods: Nucleated cell counts were estimated from reference gene primer amplification. Clones were sequenced by immunoSEQ multiplex PCR, and TCRdb holds only the in-frame ones, with some missing. That table furnishes V, J and clone size, whereas the DNA furnished D and trimming. The sample lists around 130,000 clones; 80% were seen once. The sample holds one count of this clone. The chain carries TRBV20-1 and TRBJ2-7; D call uncertain. Source material: peripheral blood. This receptor was obtained from a man in his sixties or seventies with acute or convalescent COVID-19. CDR3 amino acids: CSPRVDEQYF. The CDR3 DNA follows: TGCAGTCCCCGGGTGGACGAGCAGTACTTC.